Listed below are T cell receptor beta chains from one sample, sequenced in a study of T cells in localized non-small cell lung cancer. Measured with immunoSEQ multiplex PCR; TCRdb has only the in-frame clones, and not every one. The repertoire holds about 48,000 clones, with 77% as singletons. The sample here was peripheral blood, taken before any cancer treatment. These receptors were obtained from a man aged 35 to 69 with stage I squamous cell lung carcinoma. Each CDR3 is given with its conserved first and last residue. The D gene is left open where the match is weak. Some rows have no size entry. The others give once, few or many, or a class for an expanded clone.

v_gene: TRBV15
d_gene: NA
abundance: NA
j_gene: TRBJ1-1
CDR3nt: TGTGCCACCAGCAGAGATCGGGGTTATATATCCACTGAAGCTTTCTTT
CDR3aa: CATSRDRGYISTEAFF

v_gene: TRBV6-4
d_gene: NA
abundance: few
j_gene: TRBJ2-3
CDR3nt: TGTGCCAGCAGTGCGGTAAGCACAGATACGCAGTATTTT
CDR3aa: CASSAVSTDTQYF

v_gene: TRBV7-6
d_gene: TRBD1
abundance: NA
j_gene: TRBJ2-5
CDR3nt: TGTGCCAGCAGCTCAGGGGGAGAGACCCAGTACTTC
CDR3aa: CASSSGGETQYF

v_gene: TRBV19
d_gene: NA
abundance: NA
j_gene: TRBJ2-2
CDR3nt: TGTGCCAGTAGTATTACATGGGGCAGGGCGAACACCGGGGAGCTGTTTTTT
CDR3aa: CASSITWGRANTGELFF

v_gene: TRBV25-1
d_gene: NA
abundance: NA
j_gene: TRBJ2-1
CDR3nt: TGTGCCAGCAGGGACAGCAGCTCCTACAATGAGCAGTTCTTC
CDR3aa: CASRDSSSYNEQFF

v_gene: TRBV14
d_gene: NA
abundance: NA
j_gene: TRBJ1-4
CDR3nt: TGTGCCAGCAGCCCAAGAGCCCGGAATGAAAAACTGTTTTTT
CDR3aa: CASSPRARNEKLFF

v_gene: TRBV11-2
d_gene: NA
abundance: NA
j_gene: TRBJ1-4
CDR3nt: TGTGCCAGCAGCTTCGTTAGTGAAAAACTGTTTTTT
CDR3aa: CASSFVSEKLFF

v_gene: TRBV2
d_gene: TRBD2
abundance: NA
j_gene: TRBJ2-5
CDR3nt: TGTGCCAGCAGTGCCCCTAGCGGGGGGGCCCGGGAGACCCAGTACTTC
CDR3aa: CASSAPSGGARETQYF

v_gene: TRBV2
d_gene: TRBD1
abundance: NA
j_gene: TRBJ2-6
CDR3nt: TGTGCCAGCAGTGAGTTTGGGACAGGGTCTGGGGCCAACGTCCTGACTTTC
CDR3aa: CASSEFGTGSGANVLTF

v_gene: TRBV11-2
d_gene: NA
abundance: NA
j_gene: TRBJ2-7
CDR3nt: TGTGCCAGCAGCCAAGTGGGACAAGTGGGCTACGAGCAGTACTTC
CDR3aa: CASSQVGQVGYEQYF

v_gene: TRBV7-2
d_gene: TRBD1
abundance: NA
j_gene: TRBJ2-7
CDR3nt: TGTGCCAGCAGCTCCGGGACAGCCTCCTACGAGCAGTACTTC
CDR3aa: CASSSGTASYEQYF

v_gene: TRBV7-8
d_gene: NA
abundance: NA
j_gene: TRBJ1-1
CDR3nt: TGTGCCAGCAGCCCCGACGGATCACCGAACACTGAAGCTTTCTTT
CDR3aa: CASSPDGSPNTEAFF

v_gene: TRBV30
d_gene: NA
abundance: NA
j_gene: TRBJ1-2
CDR3nt: TGTGCCTGGATCGTGGGGCAGCGGGCGGATTTC
CDR3aa: CAWIVGQRADF

v_gene: TRBV18
d_gene: TRBD2
abundance: NA
j_gene: TRBJ2-5
CDR3nt: TGTGCCAGCTCACCACAACAAGCGGGGCACCAAGAGACCCAGTACTTC
CDR3aa: CASSPQQAGHQETQYF

v_gene: TRBV28
d_gene: TRBD2
abundance: NA
j_gene: TRBJ2-7
CDR3nt: TGTGCCAGCACCACCAACAGGCTAACTAGCGGGGGGGCCCACGAGCAGTACTTC
CDR3aa: CASTTNRLTSGGAHEQYF

v_gene: TRBV7-9
d_gene: TRBD1
abundance: NA
j_gene: TRBJ1-2
CDR3nt: TGTGCCAGCAGCTTCCGGGACAGGGGGAGCTATGGCTACACCTTC
CDR3aa: CASSFRDRGSYGYTF

v_gene: TRBV7-6
d_gene: NA
abundance: NA
j_gene: TRBJ2-1
CDR3nt: TGTGCCAGCAGCAAGGGGTCGAGCTCCTACAATGAGCAGTTCTTC
CDR3aa: CASSKGSSSYNEQFF

v_gene: TRBV5-6
d_gene: NA
abundance: few
j_gene: TRBJ1-5
CDR3nt: TGTGCCAGCAGCTCCAAGGGGGAGATTAGCAATCAGCCCCAGCATTTT
CDR3aa: CASSSKGEISNQPQHF

v_gene: TRBV30
d_gene: NA
abundance: NA
j_gene: TRBJ1-3
CDR3nt: TGTGCCTGGAGGGCACAAAACACCATATATTTT
CDR3aa: CAWRAQNTIYF

v_gene: TRBV30
d_gene: NA
abundance: NA
j_gene: TRBJ2-7
CDR3nt: TGTGCCTGGAGTGCGAGGGGACCCAAAACCTACGAGCAGTACTTC
CDR3aa: CAWSARGPKTYEQYF

v_gene: TRBV6-5
d_gene: NA
abundance: NA
j_gene: TRBJ2-7
CDR3nt: TGTGCCAGCAGTTACGGGAAGGGGGCCTACGAGCAGTACTTC
CDR3aa: CASSYGKGAYEQYF

v_gene: TRBV2
d_gene: NA
abundance: NA
j_gene: TRBJ1-5
CDR3nt: TGTGCCAGCATTAAGGGGCTAGATCAGCCCCAGCATTTT
CDR3aa: CASIKGLDQPQHF

v_gene: TRBV2
d_gene: NA
abundance: once
j_gene: TRBJ2-7
CDR3nt: TGTGCCAGTTCAGGCAGCGGCTACGAGCAGTACTTC
CDR3aa: CASSGSGYEQYF

v_gene: TRBV2
d_gene: NA
abundance: few
j_gene: TRBJ1-1
CDR3nt: TGTGCCAGCAGTGAGTCGGAGAACACTGAAGCTTTCTTT
CDR3aa: CASSESENTEAFF

v_gene: TRBV30
d_gene: NA
abundance: NA
j_gene: TRBJ1-1
CDR3nt: TGTGCCTGGAGTGCAATATCCTCCGTAACAGGGACGAACACTGAAGCTTTCTTT
CDR3aa: CAWSAISSVTGTNTEAFF

v_gene: TRBV19
d_gene: NA
abundance: few
j_gene: TRBJ1-1
CDR3nt: TGTGCCAGTAGATGGGCTCCCCCCAATGAGGCTTTCTTT
CDR3aa: CASRWAPPNEAFF

v_gene: TRBV5-1
d_gene: NA
abundance: few
j_gene: TRBJ1-4
CDR3nt: TGCGCCAGCAGCCAGGACATCCCAAGGACTAATGAAAAACTGTTTTTT
CDR3aa: CASSQDIPRTNEKLFF

v_gene: TRBV28
d_gene: TRBD1
abundance: NA
j_gene: TRBJ2-7
CDR3nt: TGTGCCAGCAGTTCACCACAGGGGGCCTGGAACGAGCAGTACTTC
CDR3aa: CASSSPQGAWNEQYF

v_gene: TRBV7-8
d_gene: TRBD1
abundance: medium-sized
j_gene: TRBJ2-7
CDR3nt: TGTGCCAGCAGCTTAGCACCAGGGGGTGAGCAGTACTTC
CDR3aa: CASSLAPGGEQYF

v_gene: TRBV7-9
d_gene: NA
abundance: once
j_gene: TRBJ1-4
CDR3nt: TGTGCCAGTGTGCGGGACAATGAAAAACTGTTTTTT
CDR3aa: CASVRDNEKLFF

v_gene: TRBV28
d_gene: NA
abundance: NA
j_gene: TRBJ2-4
CDR3nt: TGTGCCAGCAGTTCAGGGGAGACGGCCAAAAACATTCAGTACTTC
CDR3aa: CASSSGETAKNIQYF

v_gene: TRBV10-3
d_gene: NA
abundance: NA
j_gene: TRBJ2-4
CDR3nt: TGTGCCATCAACCAGGGAGGAACGGGCATTCAGTACTTC
CDR3aa: CAINQGGTGIQYF

v_gene: TRBV4-1
d_gene: NA
abundance: NA
j_gene: TRBJ2-7
CDR3nt: TGCGCCAGCAGCGAGGGCAGGGGAATGTACGAGCAGTACTTC
CDR3aa: CASSEGRGMYEQYF

v_gene: TRBV5-6
d_gene: NA
abundance: few
j_gene: TRBJ2-1
CDR3nt: TGTGCCAGCAGCCCTTCTCGGCAGGTGGAGTTCTTC
CDR3aa: CASSPSRQVEFF

v_gene: TRBV6-5
d_gene: NA
abundance: NA
j_gene: TRBJ1-4
CDR3nt: TGTGCCAGCAGTTCCAGGCCCCCAGGGAAACTGTTTTTT
CDR3aa: CASSSRPPGKLFF

v_gene: TRBV6-1
d_gene: NA
abundance: NA
j_gene: TRBJ2-1
CDR3nt: TGTGCCAGCAGTGAAGGGGGGAGGTACGATGAGCAGTTCTTC
CDR3aa: CASSEGGRYDEQFF

v_gene: TRBV13
d_gene: NA
abundance: NA
j_gene: TRBJ2-7
CDR3nt: TGTGCCAGCAGCCCGCGTGACAGGCCCTACGAGCAGTACTTC
CDR3aa: CASSPRDRPYEQYF

v_gene: TRBV6-1
d_gene: NA
abundance: NA
j_gene: TRBJ1-1
CDR3nt: TGTGCCAGCGTCGGTCGGGGGAAGAACACTGAAGCTTTCTTT
CDR3aa: CASVGRGKNTEAFF

v_gene: TRBV5-1
d_gene: TRBD1
abundance: NA
j_gene: TRBJ1-2
CDR3nt: TGCGCCAGCAGTTTGTCGGACAGGGGGTACTATGGCTACACCTTC
CDR3aa: CASSLSDRGYYGYTF

v_gene: TRBV5-8
d_gene: NA
abundance: NA
j_gene: TRBJ2-2
CDR3nt: TGTGCCAGCAGTTCCGAGTTAATGGGATCAAACACCGGGGAGCTGTTTTTT
CDR3aa: CASSSELMGSNTGELFF

v_gene: TRBV4-2
d_gene: NA
abundance: once
j_gene: TRBJ2-7
CDR3nt: TGTGCCAGCAGCCAACCGACAGGCTCCTACGAGCAGTACTTC
CDR3aa: CASSQPTGSYEQYF

v_gene: TRBV18
d_gene: TRBD1
abundance: NA
j_gene: TRBJ1-4
CDR3nt: TGTGCCAGCTCACAAAAGAAGGACAGGGGAAATGAAAAACTGTTTTTT
CDR3aa: CASSQKKDRGNEKLFF

v_gene: TRBV2
d_gene: TRBD1
abundance: NA
j_gene: TRBJ1-3
CDR3nt: TGTGCCAGCAGTATACAGGGGGACACCATATATTTT
CDR3aa: CASSIQGDTIYF